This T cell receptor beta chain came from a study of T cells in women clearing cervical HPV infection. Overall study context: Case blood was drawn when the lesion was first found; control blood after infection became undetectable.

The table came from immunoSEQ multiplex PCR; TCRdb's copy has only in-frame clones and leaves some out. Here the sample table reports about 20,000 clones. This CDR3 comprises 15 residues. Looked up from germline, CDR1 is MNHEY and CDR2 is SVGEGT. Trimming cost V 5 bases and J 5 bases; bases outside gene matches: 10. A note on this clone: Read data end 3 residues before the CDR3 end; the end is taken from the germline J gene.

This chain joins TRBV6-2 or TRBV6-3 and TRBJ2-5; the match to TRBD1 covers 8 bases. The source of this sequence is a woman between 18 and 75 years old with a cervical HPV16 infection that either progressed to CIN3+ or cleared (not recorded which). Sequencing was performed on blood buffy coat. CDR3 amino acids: CASSRRTGMRETQYF. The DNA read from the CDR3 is TGTGCCAGCAGTAGGCGGACAGGGATGAGGGAGACC.